This TCR beta chain was identified during a study of blood T cell repertoires in COVID-19. Study-level background: The origin of the acute and convalescent COVID-19 samples was the United States, Italy and Spain. Sources were T cells, B-cell-depleted T cells, or PBMCs; the material itself was cDNA or gDNA.

This clone appeared a few times. CDR3 size: 14 residues. Germline CDR1 and CDR2: SGHVS and FQNEAQ. V was shortened by 3 bases and J by 3 bases, with 11 bases between the two germline ends. Methods used by the authors: Reference gene primer amplification in the assay estimated nucleated cell counts. TCRdb keeps only in-frame clones here, not all; method: immunoSEQ multiplex PCR. That table supplies the V and J calls and clone size; D and trimming were determined from the DNA. The sample carries approximately 210,000 clones, roughly four fifths recorded once. The origin of this receptor is a woman aged 40 to 50 with acute or convalescent COVID-19. Sequencing was carried out using peripheral blood. The chain carries TRBV7-8 and TRBJ1-1; D not resolved. This CDR3 is CASSLWSTDTEAFF. The CDR3 DNA sequence: TGTGCCAGCAGCTTGTGGTCTACCGACACTGAAGCTTTCTTT.